This entry describes one TCR beta chain. In its sample, this clone was seen once. Its cognate antigen has yet to be identified. Per-base qualities were not stored, and no clone one base away is much larger. V and J lose 7 bases and 4 bases, and a span of 10 bases separates them. The CDR3 runs 13 amino acids, cysteine and phenylalanine included. The CDR3 DNA has 39 bases and is translated from base 1. Reading the germline V gene gives CDR1 MDHEN and CDR2 SYDVKM. Whole blood was collected in K2EDTA tubes by collaborating institutions according to the institutions' own protocols. For TCRbeta analysis, collaborators shipped samples as frozen whole blood, isolated PBMCs, or DNA extracted from either of those sample types. This record belongs to a study of blood T cell repertoires in COVID-19 (dated by TCRdb to 2018 to 2021). At the level of the whole study: The collaborator samples originated in the United States, Italy and Spain and spanned the acute and convalescent phases of COVID-19. HLA class I and class II types, where available, came from metadata supplied by the sample provider rather than from assay-based typing. The material from the prospective study consisted of cDNA or gDNA derived from T cells, B-cell-depleted T cells, or PBMCs. Sample metadata almost always included a de-identified subject ID, COVID-19 status, age in years and sex. Samples came from the ongoing ImmuneRACE study (first 160 participants) plus 1,254 subjects from 6 global collaborators. The repertoires were made available in a free public database intended to serve as a resource for research on the immune response to SARS-CoV-2. Subjects who had been exposed to COVID-19, were actively infected with it, or had recovered from it provided the deeply sampled blood TCRbeta repertoires that made up the dataset. Results and caveats for the whole study, not just this receptor: How much clinical and demographic metadata was included differed by source and by participant, and the metadata was provided uncurated.

TCRbeta CDR3 regions were amplified from genomic DNA using the immunoSEQ Assay, a bias-controlled multiplex PCR. The paper's data handling went like this. The number of nucleated cells in each sample was estimated from the amplification of reference gene primers within the assay. To quantify the absolute abundance of each unique TCRbeta CDR3 rearrangement, sequence reads were collapsed and filtered. For each sample, productive Simpson clonality was calculated as the square root of Simpson's diversity index over productive rearrangements. Sourced from immuneACCESS, this table was stored by TCRdb with only in-frame sequences that have V and J called. A share of the clones is absent; for the studies checked, an unresolved V gene accounts for under half, and the remainder has no known explanation. The DNA was the basis for D and trimming; V, J and clone size are from that table. Across this sample there are some 180,000 clones, with 75% to 80% seen only once. About 9% of the sample is in the top ten clones.

The receptor comes from a woman between 45 and 60 years old with active or convalescent COVID-19. The V and J segments used are TRBV28 and TRBJ2-2; a weak D assignment points to TRBD2 (6 bases agree). The sample comprised peripheral blood. The CDR3 reads as follows: CASKEGVTGELFF. Read as DNA, the sequence is TGTGCCAGCAAGGAGGGAGTCACCGGGGAGCTGTTTTTT.